Listed here are 25 T cell receptor beta chains from one sample, sequenced in a study of PD-1 blockade in classical Hodgkin lymphoma (dated by TCRdb to between 2020 and 2021). Libraries were made using the immunoSEQ multiplex PCR assay. Drawn from immuneACCESS, this table holds only the in-frame rearrangements with V and J called that TCRdb kept. Clones are partly lost; checked studies trace under half to an unresolved V gene and leave the rest unexplained. The sample table records some 21,000 clones; approximately 85% of these occur just once. Together, the top ten hold roughly 13% of the sample. Reading the label with the study, this specimen's time point is: cycle 4 day 1 (C4D1), after 6 weeks of nivolumab. Relapse after autologous stem cell transplantation had occurred in all trial patients, and cohorts A, B and C were distinguished by prior brentuximab vedotin exposure. Sequencing was performed on peripheral blood mononuclear cells (PBMCs), taken before the fourth cycle of nivolumab. These receptors all come from a human donor with classical Hodgkin lymphoma.

V gene TRBV14 combines with J gene TRBJ2-3, with D perhaps matching TRBD2 (6 bases). V gave up 1 base and J gave up 2 bases, with 13 bases separating them. The CDR3 has 16 residues. Germline V gene lookup returns CDR1 SGHDN and CDR2 FVKESK. This CDR3 reads CASSQATGVHTDTQYF. Here the CDR3 DNA reads TGTGCCAGCAGCCAAGCCACGGGGGTACACACAGATACGCAGTATTTT.

This clone was counted between two and nine times. The rearrangement joins TRBV7-2 to TRBJ1-1, with 10 bases matching TRBD1. Unmatched junction bases numbered 7, after V lost 3 bases and J lost 6 bases. The CDR3 consists of 15 residues. Germline loops: CDR1 SGHTA, CDR2 FQGNSA. The CDR3 coding sequence is TGTGCCAGCAGCTTGGGACAGGGGCGGTTGTCTGAAGCTTTCTTT. Its protein product is CASSLGQGRLSEAFF. Full variable domain (rest looked up from reference TRBV7-2 and TRBJ1-1): GAGVSQSPSNKVTEKGKDVELRCDPISGHTALYWYRQSLGQGLEFLIYFQGNSAPDKSGLPSDRFSAERTGGSVSTLTIQRTQQEDSAVYLCASSLGQGRLSEAFFGQGTRLTVV.

The V gene is TRBV6-1, the J gene TRBJ2-4; D possibly matches TRBD1 or TRBD2 (6 bases each). The V gene lost 4 bases and the J gene lost 3 bases, with 22 bases spanning the gap. The CDR3 extends over 18 amino acids. The germline V gene encodes CDR1 MNHNS and CDR2 SASEGT. The CDR3: CASSASRGTGAVKNIQYF. Written as DNA, the CDR3 is TGTGCCAGCAGTGCATCTCGAGGAACGGGGGCAGTCAAAAACATTCAGTACTTC.

This chain connects TRBV18 to TRBJ2-1; the D gene is possibly TRBD2 (6 bases). CDR1 is KGHSH, CDR2 LQKENI, per germline. V lost 0 bases, J lost 3 bases, and 9 bases lay in between. The CDR3 runs 15 residues. The CDR3 DNA reads as TGTGCCAGCTCACCACCCGGGGGAGGCTACAATGAGCAGTTCTTC. Encoded protein: CASSPPGGGYNEQFF.

J is TRBJ1-1 and V is TRBV11-2; 7 positions agree with TRBD1. V lost 5 bases, J lost 5 bases, and 8 bases stayed unmatched. Germline V CDR1 and CDR2: SGHAT, FQNNGV. This CDR3 is 14 amino acids long. The CDR3 DNA follows: TGTGCCAGCAGCCCAGACAGGGCGCGGACTGAAGCTTTCTTT. This codes for CASSPDRARTEAFF.

The chain joins TRBV12-5 to TRBJ2-3; D call uncertain. The CDR3 consists of 14 residues. Trimming removed 7 bases at V and 6 bases at J, with 17 bases between. Per germline, CDR1 LGHNT and CDR2 FRNRAP. CDR3 region: CASASPDEADTQYF. The DNA of the CDR3 is TGTGCTAGTGCCTCCCCGGACGAGGCGGATACGCAGTATTTT.

By sample fraction, this clone is medium-sized (0.01 to 0.1%). The rearrangement uses TRBV30 and TRBJ1-1; D gene unclear. V shed 5 bases and J shed 3 bases, with 13 bases lying between them. CDR3 length equals 13 residues. Germline V gene data show CDR1 as GTSNPN and CDR2 as SVGIG (reference sequence). CDR3 DNA: TGTGCCTGGGGGCTCCAGCGACACACTGAAGCTTTCTTT. It codes for CAWGLQRHTEAFF.

The CDR3 here is CASSLDFTDTQYF. DNA of the CDR3: TGTGCCAGCAGCCTCGACTTCACAGATACGCAGTATTTT. This chain connects TRBV5-8 to TRBJ2-3; D remains ambiguous. The CDR3 covers 13 residues. Germline V gene sequence: CDR1 SGHTS, CDR2 YDEGEE. V was pared by 4 bases and J by 2 bases, with 8 bases between.

The J gene is TRBJ2-3, the V gene TRBV18; D remains unclear. V shed 2 bases and J shed 5 bases, with 8 bases lying between them. Germline lookup yields CDR1 KGHSH and CDR2 LQKENI. The CDR3 is made up of 13 amino acids. DNA for the CDR3: TGTGCCAGCTCACCAGGGAACGAAGATACGCAGTATTTT. Amino acid sequence: CASSPGNEDTQYF.

This clone has more than one count but fewer than ten. The rearrangement uses TRBV6-5 and TRBJ2-3, with 8 positions matching TRBD2. CDR3 length: 14 amino acids. J gave up 5 bases and V 8 bases, and 9 bases lay outside the gene matches. CDR1 is MNHEY and CDR2 is SVGAGI in the germline V gene. CDR3 coding DNA: TGTGCCAGCGGCGAGACTAGCGCCAGAGATACGCAGTATTTT. Protein product: CASGETSARDTQYF.

This clone was found once. The gene calls are TRBV6-6 and TRBJ2-1; a weak D match, TRBD2 (5 bases). The CDR3 consists of 12 residues. Per germline, CDR1 MNHNY and CDR2 SVGAGI (reference sequence). Deletions cut 6 bases from V and 7 bases from J, with 10 bases between. CDR3 protein: CASRTPGNEQFF. The CDR3 region has the DNA TGTGCCAGCAGAACTCCGGGAAATGAGCAGTTCTTC.

The V and J genes are TRBV11-2 and TRBJ1-4; no reliable D call. From germline, CDR1 is SGHAT and CDR2 FQNNGV. The CDR3 consists of 13 residues. The V gene lost 5 bases and the J gene lost 8 bases, with 12 bases spanning the gap. CDR3 sequence (DNA): TGTGCCAGCAGCACGATGACCCGAGAAAAACTGTTTTTT. It codes for CASSTMTREKLFF.

The genes are TRBV27 and TRBJ2-1; 12 nucleotides align to TRBD1. The CDR3 sequence is 16 residues long. J gave up 6 bases and V 3 bases, and 6 bases lay outside the gene matches. The V gene's germline CDR1 is MNHEY and CDR2 SMNVEV (reference sequence). Here the CDR3 reads CASSFIGTGGPNEQFF. In nucleotides, the CDR3 is TGTGCCAGCAGTTTCATCGGGACAGGGGGCCCCAATGAGCAGTTCTTC.

This clone showed up just once. The rearrangement links TRBV2 to TRBJ2-2, with TRBD1 identical over 7 bases. Trimming at V came to 2 bases and at J to 4 bases, leaving 4 bases not matched to a gene. CDR3 length equals 15 residues. CDR1 is SNHLY and CDR2 is FYNNEI in the germline V gene. The CDR3 bases are TGTGCCAGCAGTGAACCGACAGGGCGCACCGGGGAGCTGTTTTTT. Protein sequence: CASSEPTGRTGELFF. The variable domain in full, with the rest retrieved from reference TRBV2 and TRBJ2-2, is EPEVTQTPSHQVTQMGQEVILRCVPISNHLYFYWYRQILGQKVEFLVSFYNNEISEKSEIFDDQFSVERPDGSNFTLKIRSTKLEDSAMYFCASSEPTGRTGELFFGEGSRLTVL.

V usage is TRBV25-1 and J usage is TRBJ2-5; 8 nucleotides agree with TRBD2. Germline V CDR1 and CDR2: MGHDK, SYGVNS. The V and J ends lost 6 bases and 1 base, in that order; junction bases with no gene match: 7. This CDR3 has 15 amino acids. CDR3 protein: CASRGLAGFQETQYF. The CDR3 DNA reads as TGTGCCAGCAGAGGGCTAGCGGGTTTCCAAGAGACCCAGTACTTC.

The chain joins TRBV6-7 to TRBJ1-2; tentatively, D is TRBD1 (5 bases). TRBV6-7 falls under the ORF class, with uncertain function. Trimming stripped 2 bases from V and 6 bases from J, with 13 bases between. CDR3 length: 14 amino acids. The CDR3 DNA reads as TGTGCCAGCAGTTACGAAGGGGAAAGGGATGGCTACACCTTC. It is translated as CASSYEGERDGYTF.

V is TRBV9 and J is TRBJ1-3; 7 nucleotides match TRBD1. With 4 bases clipped from V and 4 bases from J, the junction kept 8 bases outside the gene matches. Germline CDR1 SGDLS, CDR2 YYNGEE. The CDR3 is 15 amino acids. The CDR3, as DNA: TGTGCCAGCAGCCCCGAAACAGGGGCAGGAAACACCATATATTTT. It yields the protein CASSPETGAGNTIYF.

V is TRBV18 and J is TRBJ2-5; the D is unclear. This CDR3 has 14 amino acids. CDR1 and CDR2 from the germline V gene are KGHSH and LQKENI. Trimming shortened V by 4 bases and J by 5 bases, and 14 bases separated the two germline ends. CDR3 region: CASSLRPVQETQYF. The CDR3 DNA follows: TGTGCCAGCTCACTTAGGCCCGTGCAGGAGACCCAGTACTTC.

The chain employs TRBV9 and TRBJ2-3; a possible D gene is TRBD2 (6 bases). The CDR3 spans 14 residues. Germline assignment: CDR1 SGDLS and CDR2 YYNGEE. V was cut by 2 bases and J by 0 bases, with 7 bases left in between. As DNA, the CDR3 is TGTGCCAGCAGCGTCGGGACTAGCACAGATACGCAGTATTTT. This encodes CASSVGTSTDTQYF.

The chain joins TRBV5-6 to TRBJ1-2; D not certain. This CDR3 is built from 13 residues. V dropped 0 bases and J dropped 8 bases, with 11 bases sitting between them. Per the germline V gene, CDR1 is SGHDT and CDR2 is YYEEEE. The CDR3 nucleotides are TGTGCCAGCAGCTTGGTTGGATTGGGGGGCTACACCTTC. Its translation is CASSLVGLGGYTF.

The V call is TRBV28, the J call TRBJ2-7, with 10 bases matching TRBD2. J lost 1 base, V lost 3 bases, and 0 bases had no gene match. The length of the CDR3 is 14 residues. CDR1 MDHEN and CDR2 SYDVKM come from the germline V gene. In nucleotides, the CDR3 is TGTGCCAGCAGTTTGACTAGCGGGTCCTACGAGCAGTACTTC. It specifies CASSLTSGSYEQYF.

The chain links TRBV4-2 to TRBJ2-1, with unresolved D. The V end lost 1 base, the J end lost 3 bases, and 10 bases lay between the germline ends. The CDR3 is made up of 15 amino acids. Per germline, CDR1 LGHNA and CDR2 YNFKEQ. The CDR3 region is CASSQGGNGYNEQFF. CDR3 in DNA: TGTGCCAGCAGCCAAGGCGGTAACGGCTACAATGAGCAGTTCTTC.

This chain connects TRBV5-5 to TRBJ1-1; the match to TRBD1 covers 9 bases. Germline CDR1 is SGHKS and CDR2 is YYEKEE (reference sequence). The CDR3 is 15 amino acids. With 3 bases clipped from V and 2 bases from J, the junction kept 5 bases outside the gene matches. The CDR3 DNA is TGTGCCAGCAGCTGGGGGACAGGGCAAAACACTGAAGCTTTCTTT. Protein product: CASSWGTGQNTEAFF.

This clone was seen a few times. J is TRBJ1-2 and V is TRBV7-2, with D tentatively TRBD1 (6 bases). Germline V CDR1 and CDR2: SGHTA, FQGNSA. The V end lost 7 bases, the J end lost 8 bases, and 26 bases lay between the germline ends. CDR3 length: 16 residues. The CDR3 sequence: CASTTHGGARGLGYTF. The CDR3 DNA sequence: TGTGCCAGCACCACCCACGGGGGCGCCCGGGGCTTAGGCTACACCTTC.

This chain joins TRBV7-9 and TRBJ2-5; D call uncertain. The germline gives CDR1 SEHNR, CDR2 FQNEAQ (reference sequence). This CDR3 has 11 residues. V lost 2 bases and J 7 bases, leaving 5 bases between the germline ends. The CDR3 DNA sequence: TGTGCCAGCAGCTTATTGGGGACCCAGTACTTC. Protein product: CASSLLGTQYF.